This entry lists 8 T cell receptor beta chains sequenced from one sample in a study of shared clonotypes between healthy human individuals. Data came from immunoSEQ multiplex PCR; TCRdb stores just in-frame clones and leaves some out. The repertoire holds more than 550,000 clones, with roughly two thirds as singletons. Source material: memory CD4+ T cells sorted from blood. Sample subset: CD45RA-negative fraction. All receptors come from a woman younger than 45 in good health.

The chain uses TRBV7-8 and TRBJ2-7, with 8 bases that match TRBD2. J gave up 2 bases and V 1 base, and 4 bases lay outside the gene matches. This CDR3 comprises 15 residues. Germline lookup yields CDR1 SGHVS and CDR2 FQNEAQ. The CDR3 nucleotides are TGTGCCAGCAGCTTAGAGACTAGCGTCACCTACGAGCAGTACTTC. Its translation: CASSLETSVTYEQYF.

This chain links TRBV30 with TRBJ1-1; 9 bases line up with TRBD1. There are 12 residues in the CDR3. CDR1 and CDR2 from the germline V gene are GTSNPN and SVGIG (reference sequence). V was pared by 8 bases and J by 3 bases, with 4 bases of the junction left unmatched. The CDR3 DNA reads as TGTGCCCGGGACAGGGTAGACACTGAAGCTTTCTTT. Translation: CARDRVDTEAFF.

This clone was detected many times. The CDR3 sequence: CASSGQGLDGEKLFF. CDR3 DNA: TGCGCCAGCAGCGGGCAAGGGCTGGACGGGGAAAAACTGTTTTTT. This rearrangement joins TRBV5-1 to TRBJ1-4; no clear D. V shed 4 bases and J shed 8 bases, with 18 bases lying between them. The CDR3 has 15 amino acids. Germline V gives CDR1 SGHRS, CDR2 YFSETQ.

This sequence joins TRBV5-8 and TRBJ1-4; 11 positions agree with TRBD1. The length of the CDR3 is 15 residues. Unmatched junction bases numbered 9, after V lost 4 bases and J lost 10 bases. Germline assignment: CDR1 SGHTS and CDR2 YDEGEE. The CDR3 protein is CASSGGQGGQGKLFF. As DNA, the CDR3 is TGTGCCAGCAGCGGGGGACAGGGGGGACAAGGAAAACTGTTTTTT.

J is TRBJ2-3 and V is TRBV18; tentatively, D is TRBD1 or TRBD2 (5 bases each). The CDR3 length is 14 residues. V was shortened by 5 bases and J by 2 bases, with 11 bases between the two germline ends. Germline CDR1 reads KGHSH; CDR2 reads LQKENI. In nucleotides, the CDR3 is TGTGCCAGCTCAGGGACCGATTTCACAGATACGCAGTATTTT. Translating gives CASSGTDFTDTQYF.

This chain links TRBV9 with TRBJ1-5; D is ambiguous. The CDR3 covers 14 residues. V lost 0 bases, J lost 7 bases, and 11 bases lay in between. Per germline, CDR1 SGDLS and CDR2 YYNGEE. The CDR3 reads CASSVGRVGQPQHF. The CDR3 coding sequence is TGTGCCAGCAGCGTAGGGAGGGTTGGCCAGCCCCAGCATTTT.

This chain links TRBV5-1 with TRBJ2-7, with 11 bases matching TRBD2. V was pared by 4 bases and J by 6 bases, with 6 bases of the junction left unmatched. Looked up from germline, CDR1 is SGHRS and CDR2 is YFSETQ. This CDR3 has 14 residues. DNA of the CDR3: TGCGCCAGCAGCGAAGGGACTAGCGGCCTCGAGCAGTACTTC. It is translated as CASSEGTSGLEQYF.

The chain couples TRBV10-3 to TRBJ1-1; D perhaps matches TRBD1 (6 bases). Trimming shortened V by 9 bases and J by 7 bases, and 18 bases separated the two germline ends. The CDR3 covers 13 residues. Germline CDR1 reads ENHRY; CDR2 reads SYGVKD. The CDR3 nucleotides read TGTGCCATAACCCCCGGGGGGCGGGATGAAGCTTTCTTT. This gives the protein CAITPGGRDEAFF.